This paragraph covers one T cell receptor (beta chain) sequence. Its antigen is as yet unknown. These data are taken from a study of CD8+CD57+ T cells in acquired aplastic anemia. Genomic DNA served as template for TCR beta VDJ and CDR3 profiling. Via MiXCR, TCRdb re-called the reads, giving one row per CDR3 protein. This table holds a few hundred thousand distinct CDR3 sequences, roughly 80% found once. Study conclusions and caveats: Patients and controls shared over 25 CD8+ CDR3 sequences, which appeared highly expressed in patients and within their immunodominant clones.

This CDR3 contains 17 residues. CDR1 and CDR2 (germline): SGDLS, YYNGEE. V shed 3 bases and J 0 bases; nucleotides not matched to a gene: 11. Patients who underwent sequencing had shown CD8+CD57+ cell expansion by flow cytometry. The diagnosis in all patients was severe acquired aplastic anemia. The sequenced material came from sorted CD4+, CD8+, or CD8+CD57+ T cells (not recorded which) from PBMCs. This receptor was taken from a human donor with aplastic anemia. This rearrangement joins TRBV9 to TRBJ1-2, with 7 positions matching TRBD1. The CDR3 region is CASSADRVGAANYGYTF. CDR3 DNA: TGTGCCAGCAGCGCTGACAGGGTCGGTGCTGCTAACTATGGCTACACCTTC.